A selection of T cell receptor beta chains follows, all from one sample in a study of blood T cells in healthy people across ages. Each CDR3 protein gets one entry after TCRdb re-called the 5' RACE reads with MiXCR. The repertoire has about 970,000 distinct CDR3 sequences, roughly 51% of them found once; the top ten carry about a fifth. Sample: blood. The receptors derive from a woman aged 55 to 70 in good health. The CDR3 runs from the conserved cysteine through the conserved F or W. The order of the fields is CDR3 protein, CDR3 DNA, clone size, J gene, D gene, V gene. D genes are given only for firm matches. Size tells how often a clone was seen (once, few, many) or the class of an expanded clone, and some rows leave it out.

CDR3: CASSTTVQETQYF; DNA: TGTGCCAGCAGCACAACAGTCCAAGAGACCCAGTACTTC; size: few; J: TRBJ2-5; D: NA; V: TRBV5-6
CDR3: CSAIPPRQRESHEQYF; DNA: TGCAGTGCTATCCCACCCAGGCAGCGGGAGAGCCACGAGCAGTACTTC; size: once; J: TRBJ2-7; D: TRBD2; V: TRBV20-1
CDR3: CASSSGTVYSNQPQHF; DNA: TGTGCCAGCAGTTCGGGGACAGTCTATAGCAATCAGCCCCAGCATTTT; size: NA; J: TRBJ1-5; D: TRBD1; V: TRBV5-6
CDR3: CSVADRGYYNEQFF; DNA: TGCAGCGTTGCTGACAGGGGGTATTACAATGAGCAGTTCTTC; size: NA; J: TRBJ2-1; D: TRBD1; V: TRBV29-1
CDR3: CASSLGGPDTGELFF; DNA: TGCGCCAGCAGCTTAGGGGGGCCGGACACCGGGGAGCTGTTTTTT; size: NA; J: TRBJ2-2; D: NA; V: TRBV5-1
CDR3: CTAGELSVGQYF; DNA: TGCACCGCGGGGGAATTGTCCGTCGGGCAGTACTTC; size: NA; J: TRBJ2-7; D: TRBD2; V: TRBV20-1
CDR3: CASSLWASGGGEQYF; DNA: TGTGCCAGCAGTTTATGGGCTAGCGGTGGAGGGGAGCAGTACTTC; size: few; J: TRBJ2-7; D: TRBD2; V: TRBV28
CDR3: CASSLDKPTDTQYF; DNA: TGCGCCAGCAGCCTTGATAAGCCCACAGATACGCAGTATTTT; size: NA; J: TRBJ2-3; D: NA; V: TRBV5-1
CDR3: CASSLAGDYYTGELFF; DNA: TGTGCCAGCAGCTTAGCAGGGGACTATTACACCGGGGAGCTGTTTTTT; size: NA; J: TRBJ2-2; D: TRBD2; V: TRBV7-2
CDR3: CASSEQGVHGETQYF; DNA: TGTGCCAGCAGCGAACAGGGGGTACATGGGGAGACCCAGTACTTC; size: few; J: TRBJ2-5; D: TRBD1; V: TRBV11-2
CDR3: CASEPPYEQYF; DNA: TGCGCCAGCGAACCCCCCTACGAGCAGTACTTC; size: NA; J: TRBJ2-7; D: NA; V: TRBV10-1
CDR3: CASRRTSGSGGELFF; DNA: TGTGCCAGCAGAAGGACTAGCGGGAGCGGCGGGGAGCTGTTTTTT; size: NA; J: TRBJ2-2; D: TRBD2; V: TRBV12-3/TRBV12-4
CDR3: CNANEREMGTDTQYF; DNA: TGCAATGCGAACGAGCGGGAGATGGGGACAGATACGCAGTATTTT; size: once; J: TRBJ2-3; D: TRBD2; V: TRBV20-1
CDR3: CSAKAPGNTIYF; DNA: TGCAGTGCTAAAGCTCCTGGAAACACCATATATTTT; size: NA; J: TRBJ1-3; D: NA; V: TRBV20-1
CDR3: CASNRGLSNQPQHF; DNA: TGTGCCAGCAACCGGGGCCTTAGCAATCAGCCCCAGCATTTT; size: NA; J: TRBJ1-5; D: NA; V: TRBV5-6
CDR3: CASSAGTIGIEKLFF; DNA: TGTGCCAGCAGCGCGGGGACTATCGGGATCGAAAAACTGTTTTTT; size: NA; J: TRBJ1-4; D: NA; V: TRBV7-9
CDR3: CASSRGTLRNEQFF; DNA: TGTGCCAGCAGCCGAGGGACACTGAGGAATGAGCAGTTCTTC; size: NA; J: TRBJ2-1; D: NA; V: TRBV7-2
CDR3: CASSDFGTSGREETQYF; DNA: TGTGCCAGCAGTGACTTCGGGACTAGCGGGAGGGAAGAGACCCAGTACTTC; size: few; J: TRBJ2-5; D: TRBD2; V: TRBV25-1
CDR3: CASSFGAGVGETQYF; DNA: TGTGCCAGCAGCTTCGGAGCGGGAGTAGGAGAGACCCAGTACTTC; size: once; J: TRBJ2-5; D: TRBD2; V: TRBV11-2
CDR3: CASSLQGVDTGELFF; DNA: TGTGCCAGCAGTTTACAGGGGGTGGACACCGGGGAGCTGTTTTTT; size: NA; J: TRBJ2-2; D: TRBD1; V: TRBV27
CDR3: CASRGQGANHETQYF; DNA: TGTGCCAGCAGGGGACAGGGGGCGAACCATGAGACCCAGTACTTC; size: NA; J: TRBJ2-5; D: TRBD1; V: TRBV6-6
CDR3: CGVESGQGAREQYF; DNA: TGCGGCGTTGAATCGGGACAGGGGGCGCGGGAGCAGTACTTC; size: NA; J: TRBJ2-7; D: TRBD1; V: TRBV29-1
CDR3: CSSGGGAGETQYF; DNA: TGCAGCTCTGGGGGGGGTGCCGGTGAGACCCAGTACTTC; size: NA; J: TRBJ2-5; D: TRBD2; V: TRBV29-1
CDR3: CASSPLGGAYNEQFF; DNA: TGTGCCAGCAGCCCCCTGGGGGGTGCCTACAATGAGCAGTTCTTC; size: few; J: TRBJ2-1; D: NA; V: TRBV7-2
CDR3: CASRLGSNEQFF; DNA: TGTGCCAGCAGGTTGGGTAGTAATGAGCAGTTCTTC; size: few; J: TRBJ2-1; D: NA; V: TRBV7-2
CDR3: CSARDGAGGAEQFF; DNA: TGCAGTGCTAGAGATGGGGCCGGGGGGGCTGAGCAGTTCTTC; size: NA; J: TRBJ2-1; D: TRBD2; V: TRBV20-1
CDR3: CATSDRQGGRNDEQFF; DNA: TGTGCCACCAGTGATAGACAGGGTGGACGTAACGATGAGCAGTTCTTC; size: NA; J: TRBJ2-1; D: TRBD1; V: TRBV24-1
CDR3: CASSLHYNEQFF; DNA: TGTGCCAGCAGCCTTCACTACAATGAGCAGTTCTTC; size: NA; J: TRBJ2-1; D: NA; V: TRBV12-3/TRBV12-4
CDR3: CASSEIREEQYF; DNA: TGTGCCAGCAGTGAGATACGAGAAGAGCAGTACTTC; size: NA; J: TRBJ2-4; D: NA; V: TRBV6-1
CDR3: CASSNRQAQETQYF; DNA: TGTGCCAGCAGTAATCGACAGGCTCAAGAGACCCAGTACTTC; size: NA; J: TRBJ2-5; D: NA; V: TRBV6-1
CDR3: CASRQGQANQETQYF; DNA: TGTGCCAGCAGACAGGGACAGGCGAACCAAGAGACCCAGTACTTC; size: NA; J: TRBJ2-5; D: TRBD1; V: TRBV12-3/TRBV12-4
CDR3: CASSQEGESVTTNEKLFF; DNA: TGTGCCAGCAGCCAAGAGGGGGAGTCAGTTACAACTAATGAAAAACTGTTTTTT; size: NA; J: TRBJ1-4; D: NA; V: TRBV4-2
CDR3: CANSFDRSYNEQFF; DNA: TGTGCCAACAGCTTCGACAGAAGCTACAATGAGCAGTTCTTC; size: NA; J: TRBJ2-1; D: NA; V: TRBV7-2
CDR3: CASSQEGPHEQYF; DNA: TGCGCCAGCAGCCAAGAGGGACCCCACGAGCAGTACTTC; size: many; J: TRBJ2-7; D: NA; V: TRBV4-1
CDR3: CASSSTASTLYYEQYF; DNA: TGTGCCAGCAGCTCTACCGCGAGCACCCTCTACTACGAGCAGTACTTC; size: NA; J: TRBJ2-7; D: NA; V: TRBV27
CDR3: CASSTAFEGELNNEQFF; DNA: TGTGCCAGTAGCACGGCCTTCGAGGGCGAGCTGAACAATGAGCAGTTCTTC; size: many; J: TRBJ2-1; D: NA; V: TRBV19
CDR3: CASSHGLAAQETQYF; DNA: TGCGCCAGCAGCCATGGACTAGCGGCCCAAGAGACCCAGTACTTC; size: few; J: TRBJ2-5; D: TRBD2; V: TRBV4-1
CDR3: CASAPDTLTEQYF; DNA: TGTGCCAGCGCACCAGATACCCTGACAGAGCAGTACTTC; size: once; J: TRBJ2-4; D: NA; V: TRBV18
CDR3: CAITGLAGADEQYF; DNA: TGTGCCATCACTGGACTAGCGGGAGCGGACGAGCAGTACTTC; size: many; J: TRBJ2-7; D: TRBD2; V: TRBV10-3
CDR3: CASSQDRGRAGKGNTGELFF; DNA: TGCGCCAGCAGCCAAGATCGGGGCCGGGCCGGAAAAGGGAACACCGGGGAGCTGTTTTTT; size: NA; J: TRBJ2-2; D: NA; V: TRBV4-1
CDR3: CASSLVAPTTGELFF; DNA: TGTGCCAGCAGCTTGGTTGCCCCCACGACCGGGGAGCTGTTTTTT; size: NA; J: TRBJ2-2; D: NA; V: TRBV11-2
CDR3: CASSPTLAGYNEQYF; DNA: TGTGCCAGCAGCCCCACCCTAGCGGGGTACAATGAGCAGTACTTC; size: NA; J: TRBJ2-7; D: TRBD2; V: TRBV7-3
CDR3: CASTADRSYGYTF; DNA: TGCGCCAGCACAGCGGACAGGAGCTATGGCTACACCTTC; size: few; J: TRBJ1-2; D: TRBD1; V: TRBV5-1
CDR3: CATSDPTSAGDTQYF; DNA: TGTGCCACCAGTGATCCCACTAGCGCGGGGGATACGCAGTATTTT; size: few; J: TRBJ2-3; D: TRBD2; V: TRBV24-1
CDR3: CASSYGTRDEQFF; DNA: TGTGCCAGCAGTTACGGCACTAGGGATGAGCAGTTCTTC; size: NA; J: TRBJ2-1; D: NA; V: TRBV6-2/TRBV6-3
CDR3: CSASRGFSGNEQFF; DNA: TGCAGCGCCTCTAGGGGTTTTAGCGGCAATGAGCAGTTCTTC; size: NA; J: TRBJ2-1; D: NA; V: TRBV29-1
CDR3: CASSEAPGAPQETQYF; DNA: TGTGCCAGCAGTGAAGCCCCCGGGGCCCCCCAAGAGACCCAGTACTTC; size: once; J: TRBJ2-5; D: NA; V: TRBV6-1
CDR3: CSPQRAGSSYEQYF; DNA: TGCAGTCCACAGAGGGCAGGGAGCTCCTACGAGCAGTACTTC; size: once; J: TRBJ2-7; D: NA; V: TRBV20-1
CDR3: CASSPSGTGVYGQYF; DNA: TGTGCCAGCAGCCCATCCGGGACAGGGGTCTACGGGCAGTACTTC; size: NA; J: TRBJ2-4; D: TRBD1; V: TRBV7-2
CDR3: CASRLQGTYEQYF; DNA: TGTGCCAGCAGGCTACAGGGTACCTACGAGCAGTACTTC; size: NA; J: TRBJ2-7; D: NA; V: TRBV3-1
CDR3: CASSQVGGAYNEQFF; DNA: TGCGCCAGCAGCCAAGTTGGGGGAGCATACAATGAGCAGTTCTTC; size: NA; J: TRBJ2-1; D: NA; V: TRBV4-1
CDR3: CSARVPGGPGVYEQYF; DNA: TGCAGTGCTAGAGTTCCGGGAGGGCCGGGCGTCTACGAGCAGTACTTC; size: NA; J: TRBJ2-7; D: TRBD2; V: TRBV20-1
CDR3: CSASPERPDYNEQFF; DNA: TGCAGTGCCAGCCCCGAGCGACCAGATTACAATGAGCAGTTCTTC; size: few; J: TRBJ2-1; D: NA; V: TRBV20-1
CDR3: CASSSADRSRETQYF; DNA: TGTGCCAGCAGCTCCGCCGACAGGAGCAGGGAGACCCAGTACTTC; size: NA; J: TRBJ2-5; D: NA; V: TRBV11-2
CDR3: CSALTSGGTQYF; DNA: TGCAGTGCTTTGACTAGCGGCGGGACCCAGTACTTC; size: NA; J: TRBJ2-5; D: TRBD2; V: TRBV20-1